This T cell receptor (beta chain) was obtained from a study of T cells after yellow fever vaccination. The wider study: Fractions of limited cellularity were prepared by means of SMART-Seq v4 Ultra Low Input. The study, taken as a whole, reports: Clones from primary vaccination mostly reappeared after the booster (approximately 96% CD4, approximately 86% CD8). It was a small share of clonotypes that appeared in both CD4 and CD8 compartments.

This clonotype was seen a few times. Antigen unknown. Each CDR3 protein gets one entry after TCRdb re-called the 5' RACE reads with MiXCR. This table holds roughly 500,000 distinct CDR3 sequences, less than 20% found once. This CDR3 is 16 amino acids long. CDR1 is DFQATT and CDR2 is SNEGSKA in the germline V gene (reference sequence). V was trimmed by 5 bases and J by 0 bases, leaving 18 bases between them. The starting material was PBMCs, obtained 15 days after the yellow fever booster vaccination. The sequence was obtained from a man aged 25 to 45 who received the YFV17D yellow fever vaccine. V is TRBV20-1 and J is TRBJ2-3, with D possibly being TRBD1 or TRBD2 (5 bases each). CDR3: CSALNRDGPSTDTQYF. DNA of the CDR3: TGCAGTGCTTTGAACCGGGACGGACCCAGCACAGATACGCAGTATTTT.